Listed below are T cell receptor beta chains from one sample, sequenced in a study of identical twins. TCRdb used MiXCR to reprocess the 5' RACE reads, holding one entry per CDR3 protein. The data show around 510,000 distinct CDR3 sequences, 14% seen once. These same records also appear under a second study, on yellow fever vaccine responses in identical twins.

The sequencing input was CD4+ T cells sorted from blood. Receptor source: a woman younger than 35 in good health. The CDR3 runs from the conserved cysteine through the conserved F or W. D genes are given only for firm matches. Clone size, where shown, is once, few, many, or a class for clones that have expanded.

few TRBJ2-1 TRBD1 TRBV5-5 CASSKSPDRGNEQFF TGTGCCAGCAGCAAGTCCCCAGACAGGGGTAATGAGCAGTTCTTC
. TRBJ2-3 TRBD1 TRBV4-3 CASSPHPRTGITDTQYF TGCGCCAGCAGCCCCCATCCCAGGACAGGGATAACAGATACGCAGTATTTT
. TRBJ2-7 . TRBV13 CASSSRSTGFYEQYF TGTGCCAGCAGCTCCCGGTCGACAGGATTCTACGAGCAGTACTTC
. TRBJ2-6 . TRBV5-4 CASNTLGGQSSGANVLTF TGTGCCAGCAACACCCTTGGGGGTCAAAGCTCTGGGGCCAACGTCCTGACTTTC
few TRBJ2-2 . TRBV20-1 CSARDLKLNTGELFF TGCAGTGCTAGAGACCTTAAGCTTAACACCGGGGAGCTGTTTTTT
. TRBJ2-1 . TRBV24-1 CATSAPILNEQFF TGTGCCACCAGTGCTCCGATCCTCAATGAGCAGTTCTTC
. TRBJ2-7 . TRBV2 CASSRDPGYEQYF TGTGCCAGCTCCAGGGACCCTGGCTACGAGCAGTACTTC
many TRBJ2-7 TRBD2 TRBV12-3/TRBV12-4 CASSRAGGAYEQYF TGTGCCAGCAGTAGGGCCGGGGGGGCCTACGAGCAGTACTTC
many TRBJ1-1 . TRBV5-1 CASSLKDRNTEAFF TGCGCCAGCAGCTTGAAGGACAGGAACACTGAAGCTTTCTTT
. TRBJ1-1 TRBD1 TRBV7-2 CASSLTGDKAFF TGTGCCAGCAGCTTAACAGGGGATAAAGCTTTCTTT
few TRBJ2-7 . TRBV11-2 CASSLDGRWRSAYEQYF TGTGCCAGCAGCTTAGATGGACGGTGGCGATCAGCCTACGAGCAGTACTTC
few TRBJ2-3 TRBD2 TRBV20-1 CSASRSSGGGDTQYF TGCAGTGCTAGTCGATCTAGCGGGGGGGGAGATACGCAGTATTTT
few TRBJ2-5 TRBD2 TRBV3-1 CASSPSTSGSETQYF TGTGCCAGCAGCCCCAGTACTAGCGGATCAGAGACCCAGTACTTC
. TRBJ2-2 TRBD2 TRBV6-2/TRBV6-3 CASKLLAGVGELFF TGTGCCAGCAAACTACTAGCGGGGGTCGGGGAGCTGTTTTTT
. TRBJ2-7 TRBD2 TRBV6-1 CASRRAGGVSYEQYF TGTGCCAGCAGAAGGGCGGGGGGGGTCTCCTACGAGCAGTACTTC
. TRBJ2-5 TRBD2 TRBV7-2 CASSHFGTSGGETQYF TGTGCCAGCAGCCACTTCGGGACTAGCGGGGGAGAGACCCAGTACTTC
many TRBJ2-3 TRBD1 TRBV5-1 CASSRTGTGDIGTDTQYF TGCGCCAGCAGCCGGACCGGGACAGGGGATATTGGAACAGATACGCAGTATTTT
. TRBJ2-3 TRBD2 TRBV20-1 CSAKERELFTDTQYF TGCAGTGCTAAAGAGCGGGAGTTATTTACAGATACGCAGTATTTT
few TRBJ1-2 . TRBV29-1 CSVDPGANYGYTF TGCAGCGTTGATCCAGGGGCGAACTATGGCTACACCTTC
. TRBJ1-1 . TRBV5-1 CASSLAVGGANTEAFF TGCGCCAGCAGCTTAGCCGTGGGAGGGGCGAACACTGAAGCTTTCTTT
. TRBJ2-1 TRBD2 TRBV7-9 CASSLGLAGDYNEQFF TGTGCCAGCAGCTTGGGGCTAGCGGGAGACTACAATGAGCAGTTCTTC
many TRBJ2-1 . TRBV15 CATSRDSAEQFF TGTGCCACCAGCAGAGATTCAGCTGAGCAGTTCTTC
. TRBJ2-5 TRBD2 TRBV20-1 CSAPGLAGGPGETQYF TGCAGTGCCCCAGGACTAGCGGGAGGGCCTGGGGAGACCCAGTACTTC
few TRBJ2-1 TRBD1 TRBV10-3 CAISESPDRVNEQFF TGTGCCATCAGTGAATCCCCCGACAGGGTCAATGAGCAGTTCTTC
few TRBJ2-3 . TRBV20-1 CSATGGADTQYF TGCAGTGCTACAGGGGGGGCAGATACGCAGTATTTT
few TRBJ1-5 . TRBV7-9 CASSPGGLSNQPQHF TGTGCCAGCAGCCCCGGGGGGCTTAGCAATCAGCCCCAGCATTTT
many TRBJ2-5 . TRBV25-1 CASSALDHQTETQYF TGTGCCAGCAGTGCCTTAGACCACCAAACGGAGACCCAGTACTTC
. TRBJ2-1 . TRBV19 CASSVPGGGEQFF TGTGCCAGTAGTGTGCCCGGGGGTGGTGAGCAGTTCTTC
. TRBJ1-5 . TRBV19 CASRSTGRRQPQHF TGTGCCAGTAGAAGTACAGGGAGGCGTCAGCCCCAGCATTTT
. TRBJ2-7 . TRBV5-1 CASTPGGIPYEQYF TGCGCCAGCACCCCGGGGGGCATTCCCTACGAGCAGTACTTC
many TRBJ1-1 . TRBV2 CASTPPRGVGRKAFF TGTGCCAGCACTCCCCCCCGGGGTGTCGGGAGGAAAGCTTTCTTT
many TRBJ2-2 . TRBV28 CASSLGIGELFF TGTGCCAGCAGTCTTGGGATCGGGGAGCTGTTTTTT
. TRBJ1-2 TRBD1 TRBV12-3/TRBV12-4 CASSFGQGSSYYGYTF TGTGCCAGCAGTTTCGGACAGGGAAGCTCGTACTATGGCTACACCTTC
many TRBJ2-5 TRBD1 TRBV5-5 CASSSGTGMGQETQYF TGTGCCAGCAGCTCCGGGACAGGGATGGGGCAAGAGACCCAGTACTTC
. TRBJ2-1 TRBD1 TRBV12-3/TRBV12-4 CASSSDRATLFF TGTGCCAGCAGTTCCGACAGGGCAACTTTGTTCTTC
. TRBJ2-4 . TRBV11-3 CASSFAEQRSKNIQYF TGTGCCAGCAGCTTTGCAGAGCAAAGGTCCAAAAACATTCAGTACTTC
. TRBJ2-6 . TRBV4-1 CASSPSPGTVFFSGANVLTF TGCGCCAGCAGTCCCTCGCCCGGGACCGTCTTCTTCTCTGGGGCCAACGTCCTGACTTTC
. TRBJ2-1 TRBD1 TRBV11-2 CASSSGDRGRNEQFF TGTGCCAGCAGCTCAGGGGACAGGGGGAGGAATGAGCAGTTCTTC
. TRBJ2-7 TRBD2 TRBV7-2 CASSLGGAGVGEQYF TGTGCCAGCAGCTTAGGGGGCGCGGGGGTCGGCGAGCAGTACTTC
few TRBJ2-7 . TRBV6-6 CASSSGLFEQYF TGTGCCAGCAGTTCCGGACTATTCGAGCAGTACTTC
few TRBJ1-5 . TRBV20-1 CSAREREWAANQPQHF TGCAGTGCTAGAGAGAGGGAGTGGGCGGCCAATCAGCCCCAGCATTTT
. TRBJ1-2 . TRBV19 CASTHENYGYTF TGTGCCAGTACCCACGAAAACTATGGCTACACCTTC
few TRBJ2-5 TRBD2 TRBV6-2/TRBV6-3 CASRAPRGEGETQYF TGTGCCAGCAGAGCCCCCCGGGGGGAGGGGGAGACCCAGTACTTC
. TRBJ2-1 . TRBV5-1 CASSLLLPADNEQFF TGCGCCAGCAGCTTGTTGCTTCCGGCAGACAATGAGCAGTTCTTC
few TRBJ1-5 . TRBV6-1 CASSELADRGNQPQHF TGTGCCAGCAGTGAATTAGCGGATAGGGGCAATCAGCCCCAGCATTTT
. TRBJ2-5 TRBD2 TRBV7-2 CASSPMAGGETQYF TGTGCCAGCAGCCCGATGGCGGGGGGCGAGACCCAGTACTTC
few TRBJ2-3 . TRBV7-2 CASSSLAFTDTQYF TGTGCCAGCAGCTCTCTAGCGTTCACAGATACGCAGTATTTT
. TRBJ2-5 . TRBV6-5 CASSYPNVGQETQYF TGTGCCAGCAGTTACCCTAACGTGGGGCAAGAGACCCAGTACTTC
. TRBJ1-5 . TRBV3-1 CASSQDGTPGRSNQPQHF TGTGCCAGCAGCCAAGATGGAACACCGGGACGGAGCAATCAGCCCCAGCATTTT
few TRBJ1-2 . TRBV11-2 CASSQGSRETDYGYTF TGTGCCAGCAGCCAAGGGAGCAGGGAGACTGACTATGGCTACACCTTC
few TRBJ2-5 TRBD1 TRBV29-1 CSADGDRGRETQYF TGCAGCGCCGACGGGGACAGGGGGCGGGAGACCCAGTACTTC
. TRBJ2-7 TRBD1 TRBV20-1 CSAINTGTGDHEQYF TGCAGTGCTATTAATACCGGGACAGGGGACCACGAGCAGTACTTC
. TRBJ2-7 . TRBV6-1 CASSEAGTYYEQYF TGTGCCAGCAGTGAAGCGGGGACTTACTACGAGCAGTACTTC
. TRBJ2-1 . TRBV10-3 CAISEYGYNEQFF TGTGCCATCAGTGAGTACGGCTACAATGAGCAGTTCTTC
. TRBJ2-7 . TRBV3-1 CASSLREGLKGEQYF TGTGCCAGCAGCCTCCGAGAGGGTCTTAAGGGCGAGCAGTACTTC
few TRBJ1-4 . TRBV15 CATSSHQGPNEKLFF TGTGCCACCAGCAGTCATCAGGGCCCTAATGAAAAACTGTTTTTT
. TRBJ2-1 TRBD2 TRBV29-1 CSVGGTSHNEQFF TGCAGCGTTGGCGGGACTAGCCACAATGAGCAGTTCTTC
few TRBJ1-2 TRBD1 TRBV5-5 CASSLDNMQTGMGYTF TGTGCCAGCAGCTTGGACAACATGCAGACAGGGATGGGCTACACCTTC
many TRBJ2-7 . TRBV5-1 CASRPSGGSSYEQYF TGCGCCAGCAGACCCTCTGGAGGGAGCTCCTACGAGCAGTACTTC
. TRBJ2-7 . TRBV27 CASSRSPGVSYEQYF TGTGCCAGCAGTCGTTCACCGGGTGTCTCCTACGAGCAGTACTTC